This T cell receptor beta chain was sequenced for a study of T cells after yellow fever vaccination. With respect to this clonotype: Its antigen is as yet unknown. A much larger clone lies a single base off, so this may be a read error.

TCRdb re-called the 5' RACE reads through MiXCR, storing one row per CDR3 protein. The sample yields hundreds of thousands of distinct CDR3 sequences, about 12% seen once. Study results and caveats: Relatively few clonotypes were ones that appeared in both CD4 and CD8 compartments. Detected again after the booster were most primary-vaccination clones, at 96% CD4 and 88% CD8.

With 4 bases removed from V and 0 bases from J, the gap between germline ends came to 10 bases. Germline V gene sequence: CDR1 SGHTA, CDR2 FQGNSA. The CDR3 sequence is 15 residues long. J is TRBJ1-3 and V is TRBV7-2; D is undetermined. The sequence derives from a young man who received the YFV17D yellow fever vaccine. The source material was PBMCs, sampled on the day of the yellow fever booster vaccination. CDR3 DNA: TGTGCCAGCAGCTCAGTTTTTGGCTCTGGAAACACCATATATTTT. As protein: CASSSVFGSGNTIYF. Full variable domain (outside the CDR3, taken from reference TRBV7-2 and TRBJ1-3): GAGVSQSPSNKVTEKGKDVELRCDPISGHTALYWYRQSLGQGLEFLIYFQGNSAPDKSGLPSDRFSAERTGGSVSTLTIQRTQQEDSAVYLCASSSVFGSGNTIYFGEGSWLTVV.